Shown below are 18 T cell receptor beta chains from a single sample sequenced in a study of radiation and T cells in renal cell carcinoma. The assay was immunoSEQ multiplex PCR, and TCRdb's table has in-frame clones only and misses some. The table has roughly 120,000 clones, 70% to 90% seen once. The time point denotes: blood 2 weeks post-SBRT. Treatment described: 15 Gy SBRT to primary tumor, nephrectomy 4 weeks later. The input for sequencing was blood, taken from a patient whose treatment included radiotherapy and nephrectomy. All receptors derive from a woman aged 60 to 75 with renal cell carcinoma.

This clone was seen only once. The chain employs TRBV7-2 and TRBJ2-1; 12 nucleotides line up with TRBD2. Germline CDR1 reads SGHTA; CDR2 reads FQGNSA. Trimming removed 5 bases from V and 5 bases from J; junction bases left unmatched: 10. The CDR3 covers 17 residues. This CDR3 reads CASSHMTTSGGHNEQFF. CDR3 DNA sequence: TGTGCCAGCAGCCACATGACGACTAGCGGGGGCCACAATGAGCAGTTCTTC.

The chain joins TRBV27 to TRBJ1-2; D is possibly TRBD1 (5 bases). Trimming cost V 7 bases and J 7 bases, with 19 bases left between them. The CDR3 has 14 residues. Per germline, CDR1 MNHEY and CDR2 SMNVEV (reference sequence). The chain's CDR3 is CASTDAQGLSGYTF. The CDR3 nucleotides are TGTGCCAGCACCGACGCCCAGGGTTTGAGTGGCTACACCTTC.

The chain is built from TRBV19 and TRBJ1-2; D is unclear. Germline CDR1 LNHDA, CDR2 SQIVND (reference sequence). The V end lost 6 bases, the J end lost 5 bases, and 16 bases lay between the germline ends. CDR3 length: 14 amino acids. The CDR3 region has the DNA TGTGCCAGTAGGGCGGGCCCCGCGAGGTATGGCTACACCTTC. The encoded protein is CASRAGPARYGYTF.

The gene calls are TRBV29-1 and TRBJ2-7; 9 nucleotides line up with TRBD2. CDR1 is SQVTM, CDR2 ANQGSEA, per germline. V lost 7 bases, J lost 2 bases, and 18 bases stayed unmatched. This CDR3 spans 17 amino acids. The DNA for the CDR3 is TGCAGCGCCGCCGGCAGGGCAGGAGCTAGCGGGACCTACGAGCAGTACTTC. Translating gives CSAAGRAGASGTYEQYF.

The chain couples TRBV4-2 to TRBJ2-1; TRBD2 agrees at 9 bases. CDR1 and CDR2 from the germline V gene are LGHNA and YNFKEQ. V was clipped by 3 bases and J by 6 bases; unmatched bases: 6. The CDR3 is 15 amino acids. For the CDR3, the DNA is TGTGCCAGCAGCCACCCAGGGACTAGCATCAATGAGCAGTTCTTC. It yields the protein CASSHPGTSINEQFF.

CDR3 amino acids: CASSERAGDTQYF. CDR3 nucleotide sequence: TGTGCCAGCAGCGAGAGGGCTGGAGATACGCAGTATTTT. The chain couples TRBV25-1 to TRBJ2-3; the D gene is possibly TRBD2 (5 bases). Germline V lookup: CDR1 MGHDK, CDR2 SYGVNS. V lost 6 bases, J lost 5 bases, and 12 bases lay in between. This CDR3 is 13 amino acids long.

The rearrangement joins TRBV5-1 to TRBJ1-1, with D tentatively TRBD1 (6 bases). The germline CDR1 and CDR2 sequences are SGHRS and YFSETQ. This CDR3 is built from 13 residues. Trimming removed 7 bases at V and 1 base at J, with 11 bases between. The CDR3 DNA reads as TGCGCCAGCCGGATACAGGGGAACACTGAAGCTTTCTTT. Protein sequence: CASRIQGNTEAFF.

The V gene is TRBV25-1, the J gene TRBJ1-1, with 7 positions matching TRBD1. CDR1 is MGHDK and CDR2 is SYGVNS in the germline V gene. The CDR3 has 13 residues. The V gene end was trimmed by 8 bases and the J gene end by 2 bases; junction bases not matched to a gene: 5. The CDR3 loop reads CASSWTGNTEAFF. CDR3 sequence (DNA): TGTGCCAGCTCATGGACAGGCAACACTGAAGCTTTCTTT.

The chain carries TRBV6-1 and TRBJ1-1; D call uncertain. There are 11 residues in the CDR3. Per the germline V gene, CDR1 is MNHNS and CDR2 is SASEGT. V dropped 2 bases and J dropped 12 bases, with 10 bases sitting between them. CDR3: CASSEKAEPFF. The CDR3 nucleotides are TGTGCCAGCAGTGAAAAGGCTGAGCCTTTCTTT.

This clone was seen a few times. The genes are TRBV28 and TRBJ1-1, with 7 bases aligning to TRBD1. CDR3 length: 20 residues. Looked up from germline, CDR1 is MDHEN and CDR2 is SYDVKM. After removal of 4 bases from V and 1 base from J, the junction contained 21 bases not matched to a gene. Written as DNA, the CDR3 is TGTGCCAGCAGTTCCAATAAAGTGGACAGGAGTTATAGGGAGAACACTGAAGCTTTCTTT. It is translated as CASSSNKVDRSYRENTEAFF.

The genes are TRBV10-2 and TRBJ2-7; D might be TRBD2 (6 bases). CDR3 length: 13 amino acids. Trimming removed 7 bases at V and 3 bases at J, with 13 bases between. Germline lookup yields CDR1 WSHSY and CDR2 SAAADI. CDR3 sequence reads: CASMEGPLYEQYF. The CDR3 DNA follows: TGCGCCAGCATGGAGGGACCGCTCTACGAGCAGTACTTC.

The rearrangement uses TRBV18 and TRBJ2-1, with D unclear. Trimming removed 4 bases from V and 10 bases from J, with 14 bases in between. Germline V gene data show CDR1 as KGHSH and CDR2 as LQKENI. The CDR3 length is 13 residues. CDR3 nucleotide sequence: TGTGCCAGCTCACGGGTCCAGACAAGCGAGCAGTTCTTC. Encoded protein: CASSRVQTSEQFF.

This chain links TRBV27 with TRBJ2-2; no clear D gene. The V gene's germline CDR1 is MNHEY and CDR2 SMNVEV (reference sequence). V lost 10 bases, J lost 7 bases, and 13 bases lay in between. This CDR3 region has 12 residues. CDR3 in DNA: TGTGCCACATCAAGCCACGGCGGGGAGCTGTTTTTT. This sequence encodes CATSSHGGELFF.

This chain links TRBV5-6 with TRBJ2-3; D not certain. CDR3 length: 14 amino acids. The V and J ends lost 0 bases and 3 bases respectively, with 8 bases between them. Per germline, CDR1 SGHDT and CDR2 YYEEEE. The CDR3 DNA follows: TGTGCCAGCAGCTTGGGGACGCAAACAGATACGCAGTATTTT. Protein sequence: CASSLGTQTDTQYF.

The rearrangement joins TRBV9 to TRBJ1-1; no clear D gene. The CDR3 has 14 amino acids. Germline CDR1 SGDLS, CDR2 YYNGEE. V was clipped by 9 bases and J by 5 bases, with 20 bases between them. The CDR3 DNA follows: TGTGCCACCTCCTCAGACGGCGGGGAAACTGAAGCTTTCTTT. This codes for CATSSDGGETEAFF.

The CDR3 loop is CASSPLQETYGYTF. CDR3 nucleotides: TGTGCCAGCAGCCCCCTACAGGAAACCTATGGCTACACCTTC. The chain couples TRBV11-2 to TRBJ1-2, with a tentative D call TRBD1 (5 bases). This CDR3 is 14 amino acids long. Trimming cost V 5 bases and J 4 bases, with 14 bases left between them. CDR1 and CDR2 from the germline V gene are SGHAT and FQNNGV.

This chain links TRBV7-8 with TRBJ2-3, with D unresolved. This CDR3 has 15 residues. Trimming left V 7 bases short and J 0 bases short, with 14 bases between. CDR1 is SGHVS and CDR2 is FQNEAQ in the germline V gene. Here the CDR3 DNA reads TGTGCCAGCATGGGCCTAGTCCGGAGCACAGATACGCAGTATTTT. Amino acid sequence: CASMGLVRSTDTQYF.

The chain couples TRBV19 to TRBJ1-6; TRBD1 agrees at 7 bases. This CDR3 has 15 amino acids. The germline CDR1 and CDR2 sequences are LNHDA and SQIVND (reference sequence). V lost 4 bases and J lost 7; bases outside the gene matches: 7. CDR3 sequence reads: CASSRDRVGNSPLHF. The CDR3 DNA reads TGTGCCAGTAGTAGAGACAGGGTCGGCAATTCACCCCTCCACTTT.